Each of the 25 T cell receptor beta chains below was sequenced from the same sample in a study of blood T cell repertoires in COVID-19. Sequencing was performed with immunoSEQ multiplex PCR; in TCRdb, only in-frame clones are kept and a portion is missing. The sample consists of about 220,000 clones, 80% to 90% of them appearing once. What was sequenced was PBMCs or T cells enriched from blood (not recorded which). The source of these receptors is a woman aged 50 to 60 with acute COVID-19.

This chain connects TRBV16 to TRBJ1-4; D unresolved. Germline V gene lookup returns CDR1 KGHSY and CDR2 FQNENV. The CDR3 length is 15 residues. Trimming removed 4 bases from V and 0 bases from J, with 9 bases in between. For the CDR3, the DNA is TGTGCCAGCAGCCCCTACAGATCAACTAATGAAAAACTGTTTTTT. This encodes CASSPYRSTNEKLFF.

The CDR3 sequence: CASSPPRPTGVDGYTF. In DNA form, the CDR3 reads TGTGCCAGCAGTCCCCCCCGGCCCACAGGGGTTGATGGCTACACCTTC. The gene calls are TRBV28 and TRBJ1-2; 7 bases map to TRBD1. This CDR3 has 16 residues. Germline V gene sequence: CDR1 MDHEN, CDR2 SYDVKM. V gave up 5 bases and J gave up 6 bases; unmatched junction bases: 15.

The chain links TRBV27 to TRBJ1-2; 9 nucleotides line up with TRBD1. The ends lost 1 base at V and 4 bases at J; junction bases unmatched: 7. The germline gives CDR1 MNHEY, CDR2 SMNVEV (reference sequence). The CDR3 spans 16 residues. The CDR3 region has the DNA TGTGCCAGCAGTTTATTTGGGACAGGGACAAGCTATGGCTACACCTTC. Its translation: CASSLFGTGTSYGYTF.

As concerns this clone: Other nucleotide sequences from this sample produce the same CDR3. The V gene is TRBV12-3 or TRBV12-4, the J gene TRBJ1-1, with a possible D match to TRBD1 (6 bases). V dropped 7 bases and J dropped 6 bases, with 12 bases sitting between them. The length of the CDR3 is 12 residues. CDR3 sequence reads: CASTRGGPEAFF. The CDR3 nucleotides are TGTGCCAGCACCCGCGGGGGGCCTGAAGCTTTCTTT.

The chain carries TRBV9 and TRBJ2-1; possibly TRBD1 for D (6 bases). Looked up from germline, CDR1 is SGDLS and CDR2 is YYNGEE. CDR3 length equals 15 residues. V was clipped by 3 bases and J by 4 bases, with 14 bases between them. The CDR3 loop is CASSAVGQTYNEQFF. For the CDR3, the DNA is TGTGCCAGCAGCGCAGTTGGACAGACATACAATGAGCAGTTCTTC.

Details on this clone: Other DNA sequences in this sample translate to the same CDR3. This chain connects TRBV11-2 to TRBJ2-2; D ambiguous. The V gene's germline CDR1 is SGHAT and CDR2 FQNNGV. Trimming pared 9 bases from V and 0 bases from J, leaving 17 bases between. CDR3 length: 16 amino acids. The CDR3 bases are TGTGCCAGTAGCCCCCTGGGCGAAGCGAACACCGGGGAGCTGTTTTTT. Residues: CASSPLGEANTGELFF.

The chain joins TRBV11-3 to TRBJ2-2; possibly TRBD2 for D (6 bases). Trimming left V 5 bases short and J 2 bases short, with 12 bases between. The CDR3 loop spans 15 amino acids. Germline V gene data show CDR1 as SGHNT and CDR2 as YENEEA. CDR3 protein: CASSPRDPNTGELFF. The CDR3 region has the DNA TGTGCCAGCAGCCCGCGGGACCCAAACACCGGGGAGCTGTTTTTT.

The sample holds one count of this clone. This sample includes further DNA sequences coding for the same CDR3. The chain employs TRBV18 and TRBJ2-2; TRBD1 matches 8 bases. The germline gives CDR1 KGHSH, CDR2 LQKENI. The CDR3 sequence is 16 residues long. The V and J ends lost 3 bases and 0 bases, in that order; junction bases with no gene match: 3. The CDR3 sequence is CASSPRTGTNTGELFF. CDR3 bases: TGTGCCAGCTCACCCCGGACAGGGACGAACACCGGGGAGCTGTTTTTT.

V gene TRBV10-3 combines with J gene TRBJ2-7, with 9 bases aligning to TRBD2. Germline V gives CDR1 ENHRY, CDR2 SYGVKD. J gave up 0 bases and V 4 bases, and 7 bases lay outside the gene matches. The CDR3 loop spans 16 amino acids. CDR3 amino acids: CAISGEAGGLSYEQYF. CDR3 DNA: TGTGCCATCAGTGGTGAAGCGGGAGGCCTCTCCTACGAGCAGTACTTC.

This sequence joins TRBV19 and TRBJ2-3; D is perhaps TRBD2 (6 bases). The germline V gene has CDR1 LNHDA and CDR2 SQIVND (reference sequence). Trimming removed 2 bases from V and 1 base from J, with 13 bases in between. The CDR3 loop spans 16 amino acids. For the CDR3, the DNA is TGTGCCAGTAGTATAAGTCGGGCTAGCGGCACAGATACGCAGTATTTT. This codes for CASSISRASGTDTQYF.

The rearrangement links TRBV30 to TRBJ2-5; 7 bases map to TRBD1. Germline V lookup: CDR1 GTSNPN, CDR2 SVGIG (reference sequence). The CDR3 is 14 residues long. The V and J ends lost 3 bases and 2 bases, in that order; junction bases with no gene match: 6. CDR3 in amino acids: CAWRRQGPQETQYF. The CDR3 coding sequence is TGTGCCTGGAGGCGACAGGGTCCTCAAGAGACCCAGTACTTC. Filled out from reference TRBV30 and TRBJ2-5, the complete variable domain reads SQTIHQWPATLVQPVGSPLSLECTVEGTSNPNLYWYRQAAGRGLQLLFYSVGIGQISSEVPQNLSASRPQDRQFILSSKKLLLSDSGFYLCAWRRQGPQETQYFGPGTRLLVL.

This sequence joins TRBV5-1 and TRBJ1-4; D gene unclear. The V gene lost 4 bases and the J gene lost 0 bases, with 13 bases spanning the gap. The germline V gene has CDR1 SGHRS and CDR2 YFSETQ. The CDR3 totals 16 residues. CDR3 DNA: TGCGCCAGCAGCCCCTCTGGTCCAGCAACTAATGAAAAACTGTTTTTT. Amino acids: CASSPSGPATNEKLFF.

The chain uses TRBV19 and TRBJ2-1; 12 positions agree with TRBD2. The V segment lost 3 bases and the J segment 9 bases; nucleotides outside the gene matches: 12. The germline gives CDR1 LNHDA, CDR2 SQIVND (reference sequence). This CDR3 region has 17 residues. CDR3 protein: CASSIPRLAGVKGEQFF. Written as DNA, the CDR3 is TGTGCCAGTAGTATCCCCAGACTAGCGGGAGTGAAAGGTGAGCAGTTCTTC.

V gene TRBV6-5 combines with J gene TRBJ2-5, with 9 bases identical to TRBD1. This CDR3 contains 15 residues. Trimming at V came to 5 bases and at J to 4 bases, leaving 8 bases not matched to a gene. Germline CDR1 is MNHEY and CDR2 is SVGAGI. CDR3 region: CASSTDRGIGETQYF. The CDR3 DNA follows: TGTGCCAGCAGTACCGACAGGGGGATTGGAGAGACCCAGTACTTC.

V usage is TRBV24-1 and J usage is TRBJ2-3, with TRBD2 matching 12 bases. The CDR3 runs 15 residues. Germline V gene sequence: CDR1 KGHDR, CDR2 SFDVKD. V lost 5 bases and J lost 2; bases outside the gene matches: 1. In DNA, the CDR3 is TGTGCCACCAGTGGACTAGCGGGAGCCACAGATACGCAGTATTTT. Amino acids: CATSGLAGATDTQYF.

Comments on this clone: An end of the junction differs from the germline gene, which may be a read error. In nucleotides, the CDR3 is TGTGTCAGCAGTTATTCCACAGGGTCGAATCAGCCCCAGCATTTT. The encoded protein is CVSSYSTGSNQPQHF. The chain couples TRBV6-5 to TRBJ1-5; D is perhaps TRBD1 (6 bases). The CDR3 is 15 amino acids. Germline loops: CDR1 MNHEY, CDR2 SVGAGI.

The J gene is TRBJ1-3, the V gene TRBV30; 8 bases map to TRBD1. In germline, CDR1 is GTSNPN, CDR2 SVGIG (reference sequence). CDR3 length: 15 residues. J was trimmed by 4 bases and V by 1 base; bases with no gene match: 6. CDR3 protein: CAWSDSGGVGNTIYF. The CDR3 coding sequence is TGTGCCTGGAGTGATTCAGGGGGCGTGGGAAACACCATATATTTT.

This chain links TRBV7-3 with TRBJ1-6; D is possibly TRBD1 (5 bases). V lost 2 bases, J lost 5 bases, and 13 bases lay in between. Germline assignment: CDR1 SGHTA and CDR2 FQGTGA. CDR3 size: 16 residues. The CDR3 spells CASSLGTGLNNSPLHF. The CDR3 DNA is TGTGCCAGCAGCTTAGGCACGGGACTCAATAATTCACCCCTCCACTTT. The full variable domain, with the rest looked up from reference TRBV7-3 and TRBJ1-6, is GAGVSQTPSNKVTEKGKYVELRCDPISGHTALYWYRQSLGQGPEFLIYFQGTGAADDSGLPNDRFFAVRPEGSVSTLKIQRTERGDSAVYLCASSLGTGLNNSPLHFGNGTRLTVT.

Remarks on this clone: This CDR3 is also generated by other DNA sequences in the sample. The chain employs TRBV5-1 and TRBJ1-2, with a weak D call TRBD1 (5 bases). The CDR3 spans 13 residues. Trimming took 2 bases from V and 5 from J, leaving 10 bases between them. CDR1 and CDR2 from the germline V gene are SGHRS and YFSETQ. The CDR3 is CASSFDRGYGYTF. The CDR3 DNA reads as TGCGCCAGCAGCTTCGATAGGGGTTATGGCTACACCTTC.

This chain uses TRBV18 with TRBJ2-5; 10 positions agree with TRBD2. The trim removed 3 bases at V and 2 bases at J, leaving 6 bases unmatched. Germline-derived CDR1 and CDR2 are KGHSH and LQKENI. The CDR3 length is 16 residues. The CDR3 sequence: CASSPSGLAVQETQYF. The DNA of the CDR3 is TGTGCCAGCTCACCGAGTGGACTAGCGGTACAAGAGACCCAGTACTTC.

In this sample, this clone turned up a few times. The chain carries TRBV6-5 and TRBJ1-3; weak D call: TRBD1 (5 bases). CDR1 is MNHEY and CDR2 is SVGAGI in the germline V gene. CDR3 size: 15 residues. V shed 4 bases and J shed 0 bases, with 10 bases lying between them. The CDR3 region has the DNA TGTGCCAGCAGTTTGGGGGGGAGCTCTGGAAACACCATATATTTT. Translation: CASSLGGSSGNTIYF.

Here the CDR3 reads CASTTDRGLSSPLHF. The CDR3 DNA reads TGTGCCAGCACCACTGACAGGGGGCTTAGTTCACCCCTCCACTTT. J is TRBJ1-6 and V is TRBV6-5; 10 bases agree with TRBD1. The CDR3 spans 15 residues. The trim removed 7 bases at V and 9 bases at J, leaving 9 bases unmatched. Germline-derived CDR1 and CDR2 are MNHEY and SVGAGI.

This chain uses TRBV29-1 with TRBJ2-1; 11 positions agree with TRBD2. J was trimmed by 12 bases and V by 6 bases; bases with no gene match: 22. The length of the CDR3 is 17 residues. Germline lookup yields CDR1 SQVTM and CDR2 ANQGSEA. The CDR3 spells CSVERWVGTSGTWGQFF. Written as DNA, the CDR3 is TGCAGCGTCGAGAGGTGGGTAGGGACTAGCGGAACCTGGGGGCAGTTCTTC.

The chain employs TRBV2 and TRBJ2-2, with 10 bases identical to TRBD2. Germline V gives CDR1 SNHLY, CDR2 FYNNEI. The trim removed 8 bases at V and 4 bases at J, leaving 10 bases unmatched. CDR3 size: 16 residues. The CDR3: CASQIGGLAPTGELFF. In nucleotides, the CDR3 is TGTGCCAGCCAGATAGGGGGACTAGCGCCCACCGGGGAGCTGTTTTTT.

J is TRBJ1-1 and V is TRBV6-5; possibly TRBD1 for D (6 bases). Per germline, CDR1 MNHEY and CDR2 SVGAGI. Trimming shortened V by 4 bases and J by 5 bases, and 17 bases separated the two germline ends. CDR3 size: 15 residues. CDR3 sequence: CASSSRGGTWTEAFF. The DNA for the CDR3 is TGTGCCAGCAGTTCCCGGGGGGGCACGTGGACTGAAGCTTTCTTT.